Detailed here is one T cell receptor (beta chain). The record originates from a study of blood T cell repertoires in COVID-19. Turning to the study itself: COVID-19 samples, acute and convalescent, were from the United States, Italy and Spain. T cells, B-cell-depleted T cells, or PBMCs provided the cDNA or gDNA that served as material.

Trimming stripped 4 bases from V and 8 bases from J, with 17 bases between. Germline values: CDR1 SGHAT, CDR2 FQNNGV. CDR3 length: 15 amino acids. Authors' processing steps: Counts of nucleated cells, estimated from reference gene primer amplification, were obtained. Using immunoSEQ multiplex PCR, the repertoire was profiled, and TCRdb retains in-frame clones only, with some absent. V and J calls and clone size are as listed in that table; D and trimming were resolved from the DNA. The repertoire holds roughly 380,000 clones, with about 85% as singletons. The chain joins TRBV11-2 to TRBJ1-4, with D possibly being TRBD1 (6 bases). Sequencing used peripheral blood. The TCR was taken from a woman between 18 and 29 years old with acute or convalescent COVID-19. CDR3 DNA sequence: TGTGCCAGCAGCTCGTCGGCCAGGGGACAAGAAAAACTGTTTTTT. As protein: CASSSSARGQEKLFF.